The 13 T cell receptor beta chains in this list originate from one sample, sequenced in a study of human T cells and chemical hapten exposure. Stated time point: patch test 3, about 24 weeks after DPC sensitization. Treatment defined: therapeutic diphenylcyclopropenone sensitization with weekly scalp DPC. TCRdb itself ran the RACE reads through MiXCR, one entry per CDR3 protein. The data contain roughly 89,000 distinct CDR3 sequences, roughly a tenth of them singletons. The input for sequencing was whole blood, taken in connection with sensitization to the hapten diphenylcyclopropenone (DPC). The source is a woman in her 30s with alopecia areata. Some clones in this sample may be carry-over from other donors' samples.

Points on this clonotype: This probably arose from a read error, given a far larger clone one base away. The V and J genes are TRBV7-9 and TRBJ2-1; D unresolved. The germline CDR1 and CDR2 sequences are SEHNR and FQNEAQ (reference sequence). V dropped 1 base and J dropped 6 bases, with 4 bases sitting between them. This CDR3 region has 12 residues. The CDR3 region is CASSLGSNEQFF. The CDR3 DNA follows: TGTGCCAGCAGCTTAGGGAGCAATGAGCAGTTCTTC.

There are many counts of this clonotype. The chain combines TRBV19 with TRBJ1-5; 7 bases map to TRBD1. The V gene's germline CDR1 is LNHDA and CDR2 SQIVND (reference sequence). J lost 3 bases, V lost 10 bases, and 9 bases had no gene match. There are 14 residues in the CDR3. In DNA, the CDR3 is TGTGCCAAGAGGGGGCTGACGATCAATCAGCCCCAGCATTTT. Protein sequence: CAKRGLTINQPQHF.

This clonotype was counted only a few times. The rearrangement joins TRBV6-5 to TRBJ2-7; 9 positions agree with TRBD1. Germline V gene data show CDR1 as MNHEY and CDR2 as SVGAGI. V dropped 4 bases and J dropped 4; count of bases not matched to a gene: 5. This CDR3 comprises 14 residues. The DNA of the CDR3 is TGTGCCAGCAGTTCAGGGACAGGGAAGTACGAGCAGTACTTC. Its protein product is CASSSGTGKYEQYF.

This clonotype has more than one count but fewer than ten. V gene TRBV28 combines with J gene TRBJ2-7; D gene uncertain. CDR1 is MDHEN and CDR2 is SYDVKM in the germline V gene. Trimming shortened V by 8 bases and J by 0 bases, and 5 bases separated the two germline ends. The CDR3 is made up of 11 amino acids. In DNA, the CDR3 is TGTGCCAGCCATTCCTCCTACGAGCAGTACTTC. As protein: CASHSSYEQYF. Drawing the rest from reference TRBV28 and TRBJ2-7, the complete variable domain is DVKVTQSSRYLVKRTGEKVFLECVQDMDHENMFWYRQDPGLGLRLIYFSYDVKMKEKGDIPEGYSVSREKKERFSLILESASTNQTSMYLCASHSSYEQYFGPGTRLTVT.

This clonotype was detected ten times or more. The genes are TRBV12-5 and TRBJ1-5; D is uncertain. The CDR3 consists of 12 residues. Germline V gene lookup returns CDR1 LGHNT and CDR2 FRNRAP. Between the trimmed V and J ends, which lost 4 bases and 7 bases, there was a span of 8 bases. The DNA for the CDR3 is TGTGCTAGTGGTTCCGGGTTCCAGCCCCAGCATTTT. Its translation: CASGSGFQPQHF.

The sample holds a few counts of this clonotype. V gene TRBV2 combines with J gene TRBJ1-3; D is ambiguous. Per the germline V gene, CDR1 is SNHLY and CDR2 is FYNNEI. With 7 bases removed from V and 4 bases from J, the gap between germline ends came to 8 bases. The CDR3 length is 12 residues. CDR3 protein: CASKERGNTIYF. Here the CDR3 DNA reads TGTGCCAGCAAGGAGCGCGGAAACACCATATATTTT.

This clonotype was counted between two and nine times. The chain employs TRBV28 and TRBJ2-3; D uncertain. V lost 3 bases and J lost 5, with 12 bases in between. This CDR3 region has 14 residues. CDR1 and CDR2 from the germline V gene are MDHEN and SYDVKM. The CDR3 DNA reads as TGTGCCAGCAGTTTTCGCGAACCGAAAGATACGCAGTATTTT. This codes for CASSFREPKDTQYF. The variable domain in full, completed from reference TRBV28 and TRBJ2-3, reads DVKVTQSSRYLVKRTGEKVFLECVQDMDHENMFWYRQDPGLGLRLIYFSYDVKMKEKGDIPEGYSVSREKKERFSLILESASTNQTSMYLCASSFREPKDTQYFGPGTRLTVL.

The chain recombines TRBV2 with TRBJ1-1; a possible D gene is TRBD1 (5 bases). This CDR3 has 15 residues. The V gene lost 4 bases and the J gene lost 1 base, with 13 bases spanning the gap. The germline V gene has CDR1 SNHLY and CDR2 FYNNEI. The CDR3 loop is CASSGVARANTEAFF. The DNA of the CDR3 is TGTGCCAGCAGTGGGGTGGCCAGGGCGAACACTGAAGCTTTCTTT.

This clonotype occurred many times. The V and J genes are TRBV28 and TRBJ2-7; 8 bases are shared with TRBD2. The CDR3 has 15 amino acids. Germline CDR1 is MDHEN and CDR2 is SYDVKM. Germline trimming cut 6 bases from V and 0 bases from J; bases unmatched to any gene: 7. CDR3 nucleotide sequence: TGTGCCAGCAGATATCTAGCGGGCGGCTCCTACGAGCAGTACTTC. Its protein is CASRYLAGGSYEQYF.

The chain uses TRBV7-2 and TRBJ2-5; 8 positions match TRBD2. Germline assignment: CDR1 SGHTA and CDR2 FQGNSA. V dropped 4 bases and J dropped 2; count of bases not matched to a gene: 3. CDR3 size: 14 residues. CDR3 region: CASSSLAVQETQYF. The DNA of the CDR3 is TGTGCCAGCAGCTCACTAGCGGTACAAGAGACCCAGTACTTC.

In its sample, this clonotype was seen a few times. The chain recombines TRBV28 with TRBJ1-1; 7 nucleotides line up with TRBD1. The trim removed 5 bases at V and 1 base at J, leaving 4 bases unmatched. The CDR3 length is 14 residues. Germline CDR1 and CDR2: MDHEN and SYDVKM. For the CDR3, the DNA is TGTGCCAGCAGTCCAGGGGGGCCGAACACTGAAGCTTTCTTT. Residues: CASSPGGPNTEAFF.

As concerns this clonotype: An end of the junction differs from the germline gene, which may be a read error. This chain uses TRBV28 with TRBJ2-5; no definite D call. Germline V gene data show CDR1 as MDHEN and CDR2 as SYDVKM. The CDR3 has 15 amino acids. CDR3 DNA: TGTTCCAGCAGTCGGACCGCCGGCCGAAAGAGGCCCCAGTACTTC. Its protein is CSSSRTAGRKRPQYF. Filled out from reference TRBV28 and TRBJ2-5, the complete variable domain reads DVKVTQSSRYLVKRTGEKVFLECVQDMDHENMFWYRQDPGLGLRLIYFSYDVKMKEKGDIPEGYSVSREKKERFSLILESASTNQTSMYLCSSSRTAGRKRPQYFGPGTRLLVL.

The rearrangement links TRBV7-2 to TRBJ2-7; D gene uncertain. Trimming removed 1 base from V and 4 bases from J, with 14 bases in between. Germline V CDR1 and CDR2: SGHTA, FQGNSA. This CDR3 is built from 15 residues. CDR3 DNA: TGTGCCAGCAGCTTAGGCACACTAAGACCGTACGAGCAGTACTTC. As protein: CASSLGTLRPYEQYF.